This TCR beta chain appears in the sequencing data of a study of CD8 T cells in ankylosing spondylitis (TCRdb year 2017). With respect to the entire study: The study set out to find disease-linked TCR variants by profiling T cell receptor beta repertoires in ankylosing spondylitis patients and healthy donors. Peripheral blood samples were taken, and synovial fluid was additionally collected from ankylosing spondylitis patients. The full study cohort comprised around 23 ankylosing spondylitis patients and roughly 100 healthy donors.

Sequenced on an Illumina HiSeq 2500. TCR beta libraries were prepared by quantitative 5'-RACE with molecular barcodes. On the authors' methods: A new computational method based on a probabilistic model of VDJ rearrangement was used to identify disease-linked TCR variants. Using fastp trimming at Q25 and MiXCR clonotype assembly, TCRdb reanalyzed the public sequencing data and kept in-frame beta chains. Here each entry gathers all rows of one CDR3 protein and keeps the most common genes and DNA. None of the V and J calls come from the authors' own analysis; TCRdb made them. Present in this sample are some 840,000 distinct CDR3 sequences, roughly 12% of which were seen just once. The ten largest clones take up approximately 0.51% of the sample. Findings and caveats that apply to the study as a whole: Some of the motif variants had been reported before in the synovial fluid and blood of reactive arthritis patients, a finding that suggests common disease-initiation mechanisms. The disease-linked clones had a CD8+ phenotype and were found at relatively low frequencies in peripheral blood. According to the report, matched synovial fluid samples from ankylosing spondylitis patients were significantly enriched for the disease-linked clones. A TCR beta motif of fewer than 10 highly homologous amino acid variants appeared characteristic of blood from ankylosing spondylitis patients.

A note on this clonotype: Its antigen target is currently unknown. A much larger clone lies one base from this, so it may be a read error.

The sample comprised blood, either unsorted or a sorted T cell fraction (not recorded which). The TCR sequence derives from a male donor with ankylosing spondylitis.

CDR3 protein: CDSRGPGEKLFF. The sequenced DNA: TGTGACAGCAGGGGACCGGGGGAAAAACTGTTTTTT. The V gene is TRBV12-3 or TRBV12-4 and the J gene is TRBJ1-4, with a tentative D gene TRBD1 over 6 matching bases. The CDR3 numbers 12 residues from cysteine through phenylalanine. Left in the record is the CDR3 DNA by itself, 36 bases read in frame from the first base.